One sample yielded the 26 T cell receptor beta chains listed below, sequenced in a study of technical replicates of blood from several donors. Only in-frame clones appear in the TCRdb table, and some are missing; sequencing was by immunoSEQ multiplex PCR. The sample records tens of thousands of clones, 75% to 95% being singletons. The sequencing sample was made of T cells isolated from PBMCs. The receptors stem from a human donor in good health. Some clones in this sample may be carry-over from other donors' samples.

V is TRBV9 and J is TRBJ2-5; perhaps TRBD2 as D (7 bases). The length of the CDR3 is 15 residues. Trimming left V 0 bases short and J 4 bases short, with 13 bases between. CDR1 and CDR2 (germline): SGDLS, YYNGEE. For the CDR3, the DNA is TGTGCCAGCAGCGTAGACGGGGGGCGAGTAGAGACCCAGTACTTC. Translating it yields CASSVDGGRVETQYF.

The chain carries TRBV5-6 and TRBJ2-1, with 10 bases matching TRBD2. Germline CDR1 and CDR2: SGHDT and YYEEEE. Trimming at V came to 3 bases and at J to 4 bases, leaving 4 bases not matched to a gene. The CDR3 is made up of 15 amino acids. CDR3 loop: CASSSTGLAYNEQFF. CDR3 sequence (DNA): TGTGCCAGCAGCTCAACGGGACTAGCGTACAATGAGCAGTTCTTC.

The genes are TRBV5-1 and TRBJ1-5; TRBD1 matches 8 bases. The V segment lost 0 bases and the J segment 5 bases; nucleotides outside the gene matches: 4. Germline CDR1 SGHRS, CDR2 YFSETQ. The CDR3 totals 15 residues. This CDR3 is CASSLGPGGDQPQHF. In nucleotides, the CDR3 is TGCGCCAGCAGCTTGGGTCCAGGGGGCGATCAGCCCCAGCATTTT.

The rearrangement links TRBV7-3 to TRBJ2-4; 8 nucleotides match TRBD2. There are 14 residues in the CDR3. Germline V gene lookup returns CDR1 SGHTA and CDR2 FQGTGA. V shed 1 base and J 7 bases; nucleotides not matched to a gene: 3. The CDR3 DNA is TGTGCCAGCAGCTTAAGTAGCGGGAATAACATTCAGTACTTC. This gives the protein CASSLSSGNNIQYF.

The J gene is TRBJ2-1, the V gene TRBV7-2; 7 nucleotides match TRBD2. CDR1 and CDR2 from the germline V gene are SGHTA and FQGNSA. The V and J ends lost 5 bases and 7 bases, in that order; junction bases with no gene match: 5. The CDR3 is 13 residues long. The CDR3 bases are TGTGCCAGCAGCCCCTCCGGGGGGAATGAGCAGTTCTTC. Protein sequence: CASSPSGGNEQFF.

The chain recombines TRBV9 with TRBJ2-7, with 10 bases that match TRBD2. This CDR3 has 18 amino acids. The germline gives CDR1 SGDLS, CDR2 YYNGEE. The V gene end was trimmed by 4 bases and the J gene end by 3 bases; junction bases not matched to a gene: 16. The CDR3 reads CASSPGAGVAGGFYEQYF. The CDR3 DNA follows: TGTGCCAGCAGCCCCGGGGCGGGAGTAGCGGGAGGTTTCTACGAGCAGTACTTC.

CDR3 residues: CASSPGGLAFYNEQFF. The CDR3 DNA reads as TGTGCCAGCAGCCCCGGGGGACTAGCATTCTACAATGAGCAGTTCTTC. The V and J genes are TRBV7-3 and TRBJ2-1; 9 bases fit TRBD2. Looked up from germline, CDR1 is SGHTA and CDR2 is FQGTGA. J gave up 3 bases and V 5 bases, and 8 bases lay outside the gene matches. The CDR3 has 16 amino acids.

This clone was detected only once. V and J are TRBV27 and TRBJ2-5, with 10 bases fitting TRBD2. From germline, CDR1 is MNHEY and CDR2 SMNVEV (reference sequence). CDR3 length equals 15 residues. J gave up 5 bases and V 2 bases, and 5 bases lay outside the gene matches. The CDR3 DNA reads TGTGCCAGCAGTTTAATACTAGCGGGATTGGAGACCCAGTACTTC. This gives the protein CASSLILAGLETQYF.

The rearrangement links TRBV5-1 to TRBJ2-5; possible D gene TRBD2, 5 bases. V dropped 0 bases and J dropped 4 bases, with 13 bases sitting between them. This CDR3 region has 15 residues. CDR1 is SGHRS and CDR2 is YFSETQ in the germline V gene. CDR3 sequence reads: CASSLAEGGLETQYF. The CDR3 region has the DNA TGCGCCAGCAGCTTGGCCGAGGGCGGGTTAGAGACCCAGTACTTC.

This clone was observed a single time. V usage is TRBV28 and J usage is TRBJ2-7; weak D call: TRBD2 (6 bases). Germline V lookup: CDR1 MDHEN, CDR2 SYDVKM. The germline V and J ends were trimmed by 4 bases and 2 bases, with 21 bases remaining between them. The CDR3 spans 17 residues. CDR3 protein: CASSSGTWRVKTYEQYF. CDR3 nucleotide sequence: TGTGCCAGCAGTTCCGGCACTTGGAGGGTAAAAACCTACGAGCAGTACTTC.

V gene TRBV2 combines with J gene TRBJ2-7; no clear D. Germline CDR1 and CDR2: SNHLY and FYNNEI. CDR3 length equals 10 residues. V shed 7 bases and J shed 13 bases, with 14 bases lying between them. As DNA, the CDR3 is TGTGCCAGCAACGGCCGTCGCGGCTACTTC. Its translation is CASNGRRGYF.

The J gene is TRBJ1-2, the V gene TRBV20-1; 7 bases map to TRBD1. J was trimmed by 4 bases and V by 6 bases; bases with no gene match: 2. The CDR3 consists of 11 residues. Germline V gene data show CDR1 as DFQATT and CDR2 as SNEGSKA (reference sequence). CDR3 nucleotides: TGCAGTGCAAGACAGGGCTATGGCTACACCTTC. Protein: CSARQGYGYTF.

The V gene is TRBV19, the J gene TRBJ1-5; D call uncertain. CDR1 and CDR2 from the germline V gene are LNHDA and SQIVND (reference sequence). V gave up 3 bases and J gave up 0 bases, with 6 bases separating them. CDR3 length equals 14 residues. The DNA for the CDR3 is TGTGCCAGTAGTATCCGAGATAGCAATCAGCCCCAGCATTTT. It yields the protein CASSIRDSNQPQHF.

The table lists this clone with a count of one. This rearrangement joins TRBV5-4 to TRBJ1-2; D not certain. CDR1 SGHNT and CDR2 YYREEE come from the germline V gene (reference sequence). The CDR3 runs 12 residues. Between the trimmed V and J ends, which lost 0 bases and 6 bases, there was a span of 6 bases. The CDR3 reads CASSLGANGYTF. CDR3 nucleotides: TGTGCCAGCAGCTTGGGGGCAAATGGCTACACCTTC.

This clone was counted between two and nine times. This rearrangement joins TRBV4-1 to TRBJ1-1, with TRBD1 as a possible D gene (5 bases). CDR1 and CDR2 (germline): MGHRA, YSYEKL. V lost 5 bases and J lost 6, with 10 bases in between. This CDR3 is built from 12 residues. DNA of the CDR3: TGCGCCAGCAGCGGAGGGGAACCTGAAGCTTTCTTT. Residues: CASSGGEPEAFF.

V gene TRBV2 combines with J gene TRBJ1-2; D is possibly TRBD1 (5 bases). The V gene lost 7 bases and the J gene lost 5 bases, with 17 bases spanning the gap. Germline V gives CDR1 SNHLY, CDR2 FYNNEI. The CDR3 runs to 14 residues. CDR3 in DNA: TGTGCCAGCATGAAAGGGGTGACGGAATATGGCTACACCTTC. Its translation is CASMKGVTEYGYTF.

This chain links TRBV7-3 with TRBJ2-3; maybe TRBD2 (5 bases). The length of the CDR3 is 14 residues. CDR1 SGHTA and CDR2 FQGTGA come from the germline V gene. V shed 4 bases and J shed 5 bases, with 13 bases lying between them. The CDR3 sequence is CASSSHLGGDTQYF. DNA for the CDR3: TGTGCCAGCAGCTCTCATCTCGGAGGAGATACGCAGTATTTT. The full variable domain, its missing parts supplied by reference TRBV7-3 and TRBJ2-3, is GAGVSQTPSNKVTEKGKYVELRCDPISGHTALYWYRQSLGQGPEFLIYFQGTGAADDSGLPNDRFFAVRPEGSVSTLKIQRTERGDSAVYLCASSSHLGGDTQYFGPGTRLTVL.

The chain uses TRBV6-1 and TRBJ2-1; 7 nucleotides align to TRBD2. Germline values: CDR1 MNHNS, CDR2 SASEGT. The CDR3 covers 15 residues. With V trimmed by 8 bases and J by 2 bases, 9 bases remained unmatched. In DNA, the CDR3 is TGTGCCAGCGCCCTAGGGCTAGCGGCCTACAATGAGCAGTTCTTC. Encoded protein: CASALGLAAYNEQFF.

This chain links TRBV14 with TRBJ2-3; D is possibly TRBD1 (5 bases). Between the trimmed V and J ends, which lost 0 bases and 3 bases, there was a span of 19 bases. CDR3 size: 18 residues. Germline loops: CDR1 SGHDN, CDR2 FVKESK. The CDR3 coding sequence is TGTGCCAGCAGCCAAGATTGGAGCGTCAGGGAAACAACAGATACGCAGTATTTT. Protein product: CASSQDWSVRETTDTQYF.

The rearrangement uses TRBV5-4 and TRBJ1-6; 7 bases map to TRBD1. Germline trimming cut 4 bases from V and 10 bases from J; bases unmatched to any gene: 14. The germline V gene encodes CDR1 SGHNT and CDR2 YYREEE (reference sequence). The CDR3 extends over 16 amino acids. The CDR3: CASSGTGDLSRSPLHF. CDR3 bases: TGTGCCAGCAGCGGAACAGGGGACCTTTCGAGATCACCCCTCCACTTT.

CDR3 sequence: CASSSGQGSGEQFF. DNA for the CDR3: TGTGCCAGTAGCTCGGGACAGGGCTCCGGCGAGCAGTTCTTC. The chain uses TRBV19 and TRBJ2-1, with 9 nucleotides matching TRBD1. Germline V gene lookup returns CDR1 LNHDA and CDR2 SQIVND (reference sequence). The CDR3 is made up of 14 amino acids. V dropped 6 bases and J dropped 10; count of bases not matched to a gene: 10.

V gene TRBV5-4 combines with J gene TRBJ2-7; no reliable D call. CDR1 is SGHNT, CDR2 YYREEE, per germline (reference sequence). The length of the CDR3 is 13 residues. V lost 3 bases, J lost 2 bases, and 9 bases lay in between. The CDR3, as DNA: TGTGCCAGCAGCTATGGCTCTGCCTACGAGCAGTACTTC. Translation gives CASSYGSAYEQYF. Full variable domain (remainder filled in from reference TRBV5-4 and TRBJ2-7): ETGVTQSPTHLIKTRGQQVTLRCSSQSGHNTVSWYQQALGQGPQFIFQYYREEENGRGNFPPRFSGLQFPNYSSELNVNALELDDSALYLCASSYGSAYEQYFGPGTRLTVT.

V usage is TRBV19 and J usage is TRBJ2-3; 7 bases align to TRBD2. Germline assignment: CDR1 LNHDA and CDR2 SQIVND (reference sequence). The V gene end was trimmed by 9 bases and the J gene end by 3 bases; junction bases not matched to a gene: 18. The CDR3 is 17 amino acids. CDR3 in DNA: TGTGCCAGCAGTTGGGGCTTCCTGGGGGGGAGGACAGATACGCAGTATTTT. Translation: CASSWGFLGGRTDTQYF.

V usage is TRBV25-1 and J usage is TRBJ2-3; TRBD2 agrees at 8 bases. The CDR3 extends over 14 amino acids. Germline V gene sequence: CDR1 MGHDK, CDR2 SYGVNS. With V trimmed by 5 bases and J by 1 base, 2 bases remained unmatched. CDR3 residues: CASSPGGGTDTQYF. The CDR3, as DNA: TGTGCCAGCAGTCCCGGGGGGGGCACAGATACGCAGTATTTT.

The CDR3 nucleotides are TGTGCCAGCGGGGCAGGGGGCAATTACAATGAGCAGTTCTTC. This codes for CASGAGGNYNEQFF. The chain links TRBV6-5 to TRBJ2-1; 8 bases match TRBD1. CDR1 MNHEY and CDR2 SVGAGI come from the germline V gene. The CDR3 consists of 14 residues. V shed 8 bases and J 4 bases; nucleotides not matched to a gene: 7.

Only one count was recorded for this clone. The V and J genes are TRBV6-5 and TRBJ1-2; D remains ambiguous. The germline V and J ends were trimmed by 10 bases and 3 bases, with 12 bases remaining between them. This CDR3 contains 12 residues. The V gene's germline CDR1 is MNHEY and CDR2 SVGAGI. The CDR3 region has the DNA TGTGCCACTGAGACACTTTACTATGGCTACACCTTC. Amino acids: CATETLYYGYTF.